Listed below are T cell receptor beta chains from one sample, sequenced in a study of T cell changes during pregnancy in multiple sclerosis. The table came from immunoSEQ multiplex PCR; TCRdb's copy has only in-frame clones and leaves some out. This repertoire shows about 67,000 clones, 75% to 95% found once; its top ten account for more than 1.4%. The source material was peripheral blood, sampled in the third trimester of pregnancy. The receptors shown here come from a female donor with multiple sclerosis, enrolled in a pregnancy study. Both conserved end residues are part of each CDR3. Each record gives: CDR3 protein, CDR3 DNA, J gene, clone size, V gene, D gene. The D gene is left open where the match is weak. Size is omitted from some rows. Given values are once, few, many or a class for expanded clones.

CDR3 protein: CASSLGRDNQPQHF
CDR3 DNA: TGTGCCAGCAGCTTAGGCAGGGACAATCAGCCCCAGCATTTT
J gene: TRBJ1-5
clone size: once
V gene: TRBV7-9
D gene: .

CDR3 protein: CASSFRLEASSYNEQFF
CDR3 DNA: TGCGCCAGCAGCTTTAGACTCGAAGCCTCCTCCTACAATGAGCAGTTCTTC
J gene: TRBJ2-1
clone size: .
V gene: TRBV5-1
D gene: .

CDR3 protein: CASRPLAGGRNEQFF
CDR3 DNA: TGTGCCAGTAGACCACTAGCGGGAGGTCGTAATGAGCAGTTCTTC
J gene: TRBJ2-1
clone size: .
V gene: TRBV19
D gene: TRBD2

CDR3 protein: CASSYSAVGTEAFF
CDR3 DNA: TGTGCCAGCAGTTACTCCGCGGTTGGCACTGAAGCTTTCTTT
J gene: TRBJ1-1
clone size: once
V gene: TRBV6-5
D gene: .

CDR3 protein: CASSPLLAGGLGDEQFF
CDR3 DNA: TGTGCCAGCTCACCACTCCTCGCGGGGGGGCTAGGAGATGAGCAGTTCTTC
J gene: TRBJ2-1
clone size: .
V gene: TRBV18
D gene: TRBD2

CDR3 protein: CASSYSGTGGSPLHF
CDR3 DNA: TGTGCCAGCAGTTACTCAGGGACAGGGGGTTCACCCCTCCACTTT
J gene: TRBJ1-6
clone size: .
V gene: TRBV6-5
D gene: TRBD1

CDR3 protein: CTSTKGGRNGYTF
CDR3 DNA: TGCACCAGCACAAAAGGGGGTAGGAATGGCTACACCTTC
J gene: TRBJ1-2
clone size: .
V gene: TRBV1
D gene: .

CDR3 protein: CASSGQMTHRPNEQFF
CDR3 DNA: TGTGCCAGCAGCGGGCAGATGACCCATCGGCCCAATGAGCAGTTCTTC
J gene: TRBJ2-1
clone size: few
V gene: TRBV7-9
D gene: .

CDR3 protein: CASSLGAGQGYDEQYF
CDR3 DNA: TGTGCCAGCAGCTTAGGTGCGGGACAGGGATACGACGAGCAGTACTTC
J gene: TRBJ2-7
clone size: .
V gene: TRBV7-2
D gene: TRBD1

CDR3 protein: CASSWGTSAGELFF
CDR3 DNA: TGTGCCAGCAGCTGGGGGACTAGCGCCGGGGAGCTGTTTTTT
J gene: TRBJ2-2
clone size: .
V gene: TRBV5-4
D gene: TRBD2

CDR3 protein: CASSLGDSTNYGYTF
CDR3 DNA: TGTGCCAGCAGCCTAGGGGACTCCACTAACTATGGCTACACCTTC
J gene: TRBJ1-2
clone size: .
V gene: TRBV4-2
D gene: .

CDR3 protein: CAWSAVHEQFF
CDR3 DNA: TGTGCCTGGAGTGCGGTGCATGAGCAGTTCTTC
J gene: TRBJ2-1
clone size: .
V gene: TRBV30
D gene: .

CDR3 protein: CASSQVRQGSPVGYTF
CDR3 DNA: TGTGCCAGCAGCCAAGTGCGGCAAGGATCCCCGGTTGGCTACACCTTC
J gene: TRBJ1-2
clone size: .
V gene: TRBV16
D gene: .

CDR3 protein: CASRPDRGFGEKLFF
CDR3 DNA: TGTGCCAGCAGACCCGACAGGGGCTTCGGCGAAAAACTGTTTTTT
J gene: TRBJ1-4
clone size: .
V gene: TRBV7-8
D gene: TRBD1

CDR3 protein: CASSWDRLAWKQFF
CDR3 DNA: TGTGCCAGCAGCTGGGATAGACTAGCCTGGAAGCAGTTCTTC
J gene: TRBJ2-1
clone size: .
V gene: TRBV11-2
D gene: TRBD2

CDR3 protein: CASSSKDRANYGYTF
CDR3 DNA: TGCGCCAGCAGCTCGAAAGACAGGGCTAACTATGGCTACACCTTC
J gene: TRBJ1-2
clone size: .
V gene: TRBV5-1
D gene: TRBD1

CDR3 protein: CASSDLETKSPKTQYF
CDR3 DNA: TGTGCCAGCAGTGACCTCGAGACTAAGTCTCCGAAGACCCAGTACTTC
J gene: TRBJ2-5
clone size: once
V gene: TRBV2
D gene: .

CDR3 protein: CASSGMGTSAHEQFF
CDR3 DNA: TGCGCCAGCAGTGGCATGGGGACTAGCGCCCATGAGCAGTTCTTC
J gene: TRBJ2-1
clone size: once
V gene: TRBV10-1
D gene: TRBD2

CDR3 protein: CASSVGPSLTNEKLFF
CDR3 DNA: TGTGCCAGCAGCGTAGGCCCGAGCCTAACTAATGAAAAACTGTTTTTT
J gene: TRBJ1-4
clone size: .
V gene: TRBV9
D gene: .

CDR3 protein: CASSPPVSYEQYF
CDR3 DNA: TGTGCCAGCAGCCCCCCGGTCTCCTACGAGCAGTACTTC
J gene: TRBJ2-7
clone size: .
V gene: TRBV14
D gene: .

CDR3 protein: CAWTQAGSYEQYF
CDR3 DNA: TGTGCCTGGACCCAGGCAGGTTCCTACGAGCAGTACTTC
J gene: TRBJ2-7
clone size: .
V gene: TRBV30
D gene: .

CDR3 protein: CASSIDGQPNYNEQFF
CDR3 DNA: TGTGCCAGTAGTATAGATGGACAGCCAAACTACAATGAGCAGTTCTTC
J gene: TRBJ2-1
clone size: .
V gene: TRBV19
D gene: .

CDR3 protein: CASSERTGEFGNTEAFF
CDR3 DNA: TGTGCCAGCAGTGAAAGGACAGGGGAATTCGGGAACACTGAAGCTTTCTTT
J gene: TRBJ1-1
clone size: .
V gene: TRBV2
D gene: TRBD1

CDR3 protein: CASSVNSWNEQFF
CDR3 DNA: TGTGCCAGCAGCGTAAACTCGTGGAATGAGCAGTTCTTC
J gene: TRBJ2-1
clone size: .
V gene: TRBV9
D gene: .

CDR3 protein: CSGSTSGGTDTQYF
CDR3 DNA: TGCAGCGGCTCGACTAGCGGGGGAACAGATACGCAGTATTTT
J gene: TRBJ2-3
clone size: .
V gene: TRBV29-1
D gene: TRBD2

CDR3 protein: CASSLPDSYLYGYTF
CDR3 DNA: TGTGCCAGCAGCCTACCAGACTCCTACCTCTATGGCTACACCTTC
J gene: TRBJ1-2
clone size: few
V gene: TRBV5-6
D gene: .

CDR3 protein: CASSYSLGGRKTDTQYF
CDR3 DNA: TGCGCCAGCAGCTACTCCTTAGGGGGAAGGAAGACAGATACGCAGTATTTT
J gene: TRBJ2-3
clone size: .
V gene: TRBV5-1
D gene: .

CDR3 protein: CASSAERGAQETQYF
CDR3 DNA: TGTGCCAGCAGTGCCGAGCGGGGGGCCCAAGAGACCCAGTACTTC
J gene: TRBJ2-5
clone size: .
V gene: TRBV6-1
D gene: TRBD2

CDR3 protein: CAIKPGTGTDTGELFF
CDR3 DNA: TGTGCCATCAAACCTGGGACAGGGACGGACACCGGGGAGCTGTTTTTT
J gene: TRBJ2-2
clone size: .
V gene: TRBV10-3
D gene: TRBD1

CDR3 protein: CASRLAGEKLFF
CDR3 DNA: TGTGCAAGTCGCTTAGCTGGCGAAAAACTGTTTTTT
J gene: TRBJ1-4
clone size: .
V gene: TRBV12-2
D gene: .

CDR3 protein: CASTPGLDSYEQYF
CDR3 DNA: TGTGCCAGCACACCGGGACTGGACTCCTACGAGCAGTACTTC
J gene: TRBJ2-7
clone size: .
V gene: TRBV18
D gene: .

CDR3 protein: CASSPARAYEQYF
CDR3 DNA: TGCGCCAGCAGCCCCGCGAGGGCGTACGAGCAGTACTTC
J gene: TRBJ2-7
clone size: .
V gene: TRBV4-3
D gene: .

CDR3 protein: CASRPLSTGSNYGYTF
CDR3 DNA: TGTGCCAGTAGGCCCCTCTCGACGGGGTCAAACTATGGCTACACCTTC
J gene: TRBJ1-2
clone size: .
V gene: TRBV19
D gene: .

CDR3 protein: CASSITSGGGNGYTF
CDR3 DNA: TGTGCCAGTAGTATCACGTCGGGAGGGGGCAACGGCTACACCTTC
J gene: TRBJ1-2
clone size: .
V gene: TRBV19
D gene: TRBD1

CDR3 protein: CATGRPQHF
CDR3 DNA: TGTGCCACCGGGAGGCCCCAGCATTTT
J gene: TRBJ1-5
clone size: .
V gene: TRBV19
D gene: .

CDR3 protein: CASSLPRQGAGKTQYF
CDR3 DNA: TGTGCCAGCAGCTTACCCCGACAGGGGGCGGGAAAGACCCAGTACTTC
J gene: TRBJ2-5
clone size: .
V gene: TRBV7-2
D gene: TRBD1

CDR3 protein: CASSEQGGNQPQHF
CDR3 DNA: TGTGCCAGCAGTGAACAGGGTGGTAATCAGCCCCAGCATTTT
J gene: TRBJ1-5
clone size: .
V gene: TRBV6-4
D gene: .

CDR3 protein: CASSLVGTGGHEQYF
CDR3 DNA: TGTGCCAGCAGCTTAGTAGGGACAGGGGGACACGAGCAGTACTTC
J gene: TRBJ2-7
clone size: .
V gene: TRBV7-2
D gene: TRBD1

CDR3 protein: CASSRTGLGGYTF
CDR3 DNA: TGTGCCAGCAGCCGGACAGGGCTTGGGGGCTACACCTTC
J gene: TRBJ1-2
clone size: .
V gene: TRBV7-2
D gene: TRBD1

CDR3 protein: CASSVVSGANVLTF
CDR3 DNA: TGTGCCAGCAGCGTAGTGTCAGGGGCCAACGTCCTGACTTTC
J gene: TRBJ2-6
clone size: .
V gene: TRBV9
D gene: .

CDR3 protein: CASSSDRSSNQPQHF
CDR3 DNA: TGTGCCAGCAGCTCGGACAGGTCTAGCAATCAGCCCCAGCATTTT
J gene: TRBJ1-5
clone size: .
V gene: TRBV5-5
D gene: TRBD1

CDR3 protein: CASSLVVTGRGGYTF
CDR3 DNA: TGCGCCAGCAGTCTGGTGGTGACAGGACGTGGAGGCTACACCTTC
J gene: TRBJ1-2
clone size: .
V gene: TRBV5-1
D gene: .

CDR3 protein: CAWSVGTGVSNEQYF
CDR3 DNA: TGTGCCTGGAGTGTAGGTACGGGAGTCTCTAACGAGCAGTACTTC
J gene: TRBJ2-7
clone size: .
V gene: TRBV30
D gene: .

CDR3 protein: CASSPSTGEYGYTF
CDR3 DNA: TGTGCCAGCAGCCCATCGACAGGGGAATATGGCTACACCTTC
J gene: TRBJ1-2
clone size: few
V gene: TRBV7-2
D gene: TRBD1

CDR3 protein: CASSPQGFNNEQFF
CDR3 DNA: TGTGCCAGCAGCCCCCAGGGTTTCAACAATGAGCAGTTCTTC
J gene: TRBJ2-1
clone size: .
V gene: TRBV7-3
D gene: .

CDR3 protein: CASSSGPGGAQHF
CDR3 DNA: TGTGCCAGCAGCTCAGGACCTGGGGGGGCCCAGCATTTT
J gene: TRBJ1-5
clone size: .
V gene: TRBV9
D gene: .

CDR3 protein: CASSPLGGLGEAFF
CDR3 DNA: TGTGCCAGCAGCCCGCTGGGGGGGCTCGGTGAAGCTTTCTTT
J gene: TRBJ1-1
clone size: .
V gene: TRBV11-1
D gene: .

CDR3 protein: CASSFTSGNYEQYF
CDR3 DNA: TGTGCCAGCAGCTTCACCAGCGGGAACTACGAGCAGTACTTC
J gene: TRBJ2-7
clone size: .
V gene: TRBV5-6
D gene: TRBD2

CDR3 protein: CASTQRQGRRGTNEKLFF
CDR3 DNA: TGTGCCAGTACTCAGAGACAGGGCCGACGGGGGACTAATGAAAAACTGTTTTTT
J gene: TRBJ1-4
clone size: once
V gene: TRBV19
D gene: TRBD1

CDR3 protein: CASSSMLGWRADEQYF
CDR3 DNA: TGTGCCAGCAGCTCTATGCTGGGGTGGCGAGCGGACGAGCAGTACTTC
J gene: TRBJ2-7
clone size: .
V gene: TRBV5-6
D gene: .

CDR3 protein: CASSLEGQAGGYTF
CDR3 DNA: TGCGCCAGCAGCTTGGAAGGACAGGCGGGTGGCTACACCTTC
J gene: TRBJ1-2
clone size: .
V gene: TRBV5-1
D gene: TRBD1

CDR3 protein: CASSPPDRDYQPQHF
CDR3 DNA: TGTGCCAGCTCACCACCGGACAGGGATTATCAGCCCCAGCATTTT
J gene: TRBJ1-5
clone size: .
V gene: TRBV18
D gene: TRBD1

CDR3 protein: CASSSGTSGSSSYNEQFF
CDR3 DNA: TGTGCCAGCAGCTCGGGGACTAGCGGGTCCAGCTCCTACAATGAGCAGTTCTTC
J gene: TRBJ2-1
clone size: .
V gene: TRBV7-2
D gene: TRBD2

CDR3 protein: CASSVARGLAYEQYF
CDR3 DNA: TGTGCCAGCAGCGTAGCCCGGGGACTAGCCTACGAGCAGTACTTC
J gene: TRBJ2-7
clone size: .
V gene: TRBV9
D gene: TRBD2

CDR3 protein: CASSREGGDRSDTQYF
CDR3 DNA: TGTGCCAGCAGCCGCGAGGGGGGGGATCGTTCAGATACGCAGTATTTT
J gene: TRBJ2-3
clone size: .
V gene: TRBV7-3
D gene: .